This record looks at one T cell receptor (beta chain) sequence and its context. Authors' data handling: Nucleated cell counts were estimated from reference gene primer amplification. Repertoires were generated with immunoSEQ multiplex PCR, while TCRdb's copy carries only in-frame clones and drops some. V, J and clone size derive from that table, while D and trimming were established from the DNA sequence. The profile shows roughly 100,000 clones, 85% to 90% of them singletons. The data are from a study of blood T cell repertoires in COVID-19. Study-level information: Researchers got acute and convalescent COVID-19 samples from the United States, Italy and Spain. Sources were T cells, B-cell-depleted T cells, or PBMCs; the material itself was cDNA or gDNA.

CDR3 length equals 13 residues. Trimming stripped 3 bases from V and 4 bases from J, with 9 bases between. The TCR sequence derives from a human donor in a cohort sampled during active COVID-19. The chain carries TRBV12-3 or TRBV12-4 and TRBJ1-1; no clear D. The specimen was peripheral blood. The CDR3 is CASSFFGITEAFF. CDR3 coding DNA: TGTGCCAGCAGTTTTTTCGGGATCACTGAAGCTTTCTTT.